Listed below are T cell receptor beta chains from one sample, sequenced in a study of blood T cell repertoires in COVID-19. Some clones are missing from TCRdb's copy, which holds only in-frame ones; the method was immunoSEQ multiplex PCR. The sample yields about 110,000 clones, about 89% seen once. Sample: peripheral blood. These receptors were collected from a middle-aged man with acute or convalescent COVID-19. CDR3s include the opening cysteine and the closing phenylalanine or tryptophan. A D gene is named only where the DNA matches it firmly. Where a row states a size, it is once, few, many or the class of an expanded clone; other rows omit it.

clone size | J gene | D gene | V gene | CDR3 protein | CDR3 DNA
NA | TRBJ1-1 | NA | TRBV12-5 | CASGFGNTEAFF | TGTGCTAGTGGTTTCGGTAACACTGAAGCTTTCTTT
NA | TRBJ2-4 | TRBD1 | TRBV5-4 | CASSSDRIGAKNIQYF | TGTGCCAGCAGCTCGGACAGGATAGGGGCCAAAAACATTCAGTACTTC
NA | TRBJ1-1 | TRBD1 | TRBV4-2 | CASSPTGVEAFF | TGTGCCAGCAGCCCTACAGGGGTTGAAGCTTTCTTT
NA | TRBJ2-2 | TRBD2 | TRBV5-4 | CASSRGGDNTGELFF | TGTGCCAGCTCCCGGGGGGGGGACAACACCGGGGAGCTGTTTTTT
once | TRBJ1-5 | NA | TRBV4-3 | CASSQDSGNQPQHF | TGCGCCAGCAGCCAAGATAGCGGGAATCAGCCCCAGCATTTT
NA | TRBJ1-2 | NA | TRBV7-2 | CASSLDRSNYGYTF | TGTGCCAGCAGCTTAGACAGGAGCAACTATGGCTACACCTTC
NA | TRBJ2-5 | TRBD2 | TRBV19 | CASTRTSGGLQETQYF | TGTGCCAGTACCCGGACTAGCGGGGGTTTACAAGAGACCCAGTACTTC
NA | TRBJ2-7 | TRBD2 | TRBV11-2 | CASSPGTSLEQYF | TGTGCCAGCAGCCCCGGGACTAGTCTCGAGCAGTACTTC
NA | TRBJ2-6 | TRBD1 | TRBV23-1 | CASSWDRGSGANVLTF | TGCGCCAGCAGTTGGGACAGGGGGTCCGGGGCCAACGTCCTGACTTTC
NA | TRBJ1-2 | NA | TRBV6-1 | CASSEPGKSGYYGYTF | TGTGCCAGCAGTGAACCAGGGAAATCTGGGTACTATGGCTACACCTTC
NA | TRBJ1-6 | NA | TRBV30 | CAWRREDNSPLHF | TGTGCCTGGCGGCGGGAGGATAATTCACCCCTCCACTTT
NA | TRBJ2-3 | TRBD2 | TRBV5-1 | CASSLAPSGSSVSDTQYF | TGCGCCAGCAGCTTGGCCCCTAGCGGGAGTTCGGTCTCAGATACGCAGTATTTT
NA | TRBJ2-1 | NA | TRBV27 | CASSPSLAWTYNEQFF | TGTGCCAGCAGTCCGTCCCTAGCGTGGACCTACAATGAGCAGTTCTTC